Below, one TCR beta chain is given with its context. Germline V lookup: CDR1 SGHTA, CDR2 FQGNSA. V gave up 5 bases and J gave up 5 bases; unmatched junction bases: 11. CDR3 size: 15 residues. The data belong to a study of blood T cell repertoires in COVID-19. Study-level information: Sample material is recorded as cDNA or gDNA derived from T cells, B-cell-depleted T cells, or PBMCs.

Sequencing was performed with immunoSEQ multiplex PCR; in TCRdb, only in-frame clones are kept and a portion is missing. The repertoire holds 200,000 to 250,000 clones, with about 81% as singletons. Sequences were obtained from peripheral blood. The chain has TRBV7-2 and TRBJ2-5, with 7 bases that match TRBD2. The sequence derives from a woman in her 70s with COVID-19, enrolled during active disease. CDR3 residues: CASSRDGGVYETQYF. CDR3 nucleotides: TGTGCCAGCAGCCGGGATGGGGGGGTGTACGAGACCCAGTACTTC.